Presented here are 14 T cell receptor beta chains from one specimen sequenced in a study of CD8+CD57+ T cells in acquired aplastic anemia. For CDR3 and TCR beta VDJ profiling, genomic DNA was the template used. TCRdb passed the reads through MiXCR, listing each CDR3 protein once. The sample lists more than 150,000 distinct CDR3 sequences; roughly half were seen once. Patients selected for sequencing had displayed CD8+CD57+ cell expansion by flow cytometry. The sample comprised sorted CD4+, CD8+, or CD8+CD57+ T cells (not recorded which) from PBMCs. All receptors come from a human donor with aplastic anemia.

The chain links TRBV7-8 to TRBJ2-2; 8 bases fit TRBD2. Germline V lookup: CDR1 SGHVS, CDR2 FQNEAQ. The CDR3 is 15 amino acids. With V trimmed by 4 bases and J by 4 bases, 5 bases remained unmatched. The DNA for the CDR3 is TGTGCCAGCAGCTCCGGGGGGGCGGGCACCGGGGAGCTGTTTTTT. It codes for CASSSGGAGTGELFF.

The chain links TRBV29-1 to TRBJ2-1, with TRBD2 matching over 8 bases. The CDR3 has 13 amino acids. Germline assignment: CDR1 SQVTM and CDR2 ANQGSEA. The CDR3 reads CGVEGGGHNEQFF. CDR3 sequence (DNA): TGCGGTGTGGAAGGCGGGGGGCACAATGAGCAGTTCTTC.

The sample holds one count of this clonotype. The chain carries TRBV29-1 and TRBJ2-1, with 10 bases that match TRBD2. The germline V gene encodes CDR1 SQVTM and CDR2 ANQGSEA. The CDR3 sequence is 15 residues long. The ends lost 6 bases at V and 1 base at J; junction bases unmatched: 6. This CDR3 is CSVELAGGSYNEQFF. In nucleotides, the CDR3 is TGCAGCGTGGAATTAGCGGGGGGTTCCTACAATGAGCAGTTCTTC.

This clonotype was observed at least ten times. The chain has TRBV7-2 and TRBJ1-1; the match to TRBD1 covers 10 bases. J gave up 4 bases and V 3 bases, and 5 bases lay outside the gene matches. CDR3 length: 15 amino acids. Germline V gives CDR1 SGHTA, CDR2 FQGNSA. In DNA, the CDR3 is TGTGCCAGCAGCTTGACAGGGGGCGGTATCACTGAAGCTTTCTTT. Translated, it gives CASSLTGGGITEAFF.

The chain is built from TRBV20-1 and TRBJ2-6; D is uncertain. Per germline, CDR1 DFQATT and CDR2 SNEGSKA (reference sequence). This CDR3 is built from 17 residues. The ends were cut back, 2 bases at V and 0 bases at J, with 14 bases in the middle. The CDR3 DNA sequence: TGCAGTGCTAGATCCCCCGGACGGAGCTCTGGGGCCAACGTCCTGACTTTC. This translates into CSARSPGRSSGANVLTF.

In its sample, this clonotype was seen once. J is TRBJ2-7 and V is TRBV10-2, with 7 bases lining up with TRBD2. Trimming cost V 7 bases and J 3 bases; bases outside gene matches: 3. Germline CDR1 WSHSY, CDR2 SAAADI. This CDR3 region has 12 residues. The CDR3 coding sequence is TGCGCCAGCACTGCGGGAGACTACGAGCAGTACGTC. It codes for CASTAGDYEQYV.

The chain uses TRBV11-2 and TRBJ2-3; D gene ambiguous. CDR1 and CDR2 (germline): SGHAT, FQNNGV. The germline V and J ends were trimmed by 0 bases and 7 bases, with 5 bases remaining between them. The CDR3 is 12 residues long. The CDR3: CASSLEGNTQYF. The CDR3 DNA reads TGTGCCAGCAGCTTAGAAGGGAATACGCAGTATTTT.

This clonotype was counted many times. The chain recombines TRBV27 with TRBJ1-1; perhaps TRBD1 as D (5 bases). Germline V gene sequence: CDR1 MNHEY, CDR2 SMNVEV (reference sequence). The CDR3 has 15 amino acids. V lost 2 bases to trimming and J lost 3 bases, with 13 bases between them. The DNA for the CDR3 is TGTGCCAGCAGTTTAGGGGCAGGAGGACACACTGAAGCTTTCTTT. As protein: CASSLGAGGHTEAFF.

This clonotype was counted ten times or more. This chain links TRBV6-2 or TRBV6-3 with TRBJ1-6; perhaps TRBD1 as D (6 bases). The V and J ends lost 6 bases and 6 bases respectively, with 9 bases between them. CDR3 length equals 13 residues. Germline values: CDR1 MNHEY, CDR2 SVGEGT. CDR3 region: CASSGQFNSPLHF. Written as DNA, the CDR3 is TGTGCCAGCAGCGGACAGTTTAATTCACCCCTCCACTTT.

The J gene is TRBJ1-4, the V gene TRBV2; D is uncertain. Trimming left V 7 bases short and J 7 bases short, with 10 bases between. Germline assignment: CDR1 SNHLY and CDR2 FYNNEI. The CDR3 covers 12 residues. Here the CDR3 DNA reads TGTGCCAGCACTGCGTGGACTGAAAAACTGTTTTTT. Protein: CASTAWTEKLFF.

The rearrangement uses TRBV29-1 and TRBJ2-7; 9 positions agree with TRBD1. Trimming took 1 base from V and 6 from J; bases not matched to a gene: 4. CDR1 is SQVTM, CDR2 ANQGSEA, per germline. This CDR3 spans 13 amino acids. The CDR3 region has the DNA TGCAGCGTTGAAGTCCGGACAGGGGTCGAGCAGTACGTC. Its translation: CSVEVRTGVEQYV.

This clonotype was counted many times. The chain recombines TRBV7-2 with TRBJ2-1; D perhaps matches TRBD2 (5 bases). The CDR3 has 15 amino acids. CDR1 is SGHTA, CDR2 FQGNSA, per germline. Deletions cut 3 bases from V and 0 bases from J, with 9 bases between. CDR3 nucleotide sequence: TGTGCCAGCAGCTTCGCGGACTCCTCCTACAATGAGCAGTTCTTC. Residues: CASSFADSSYNEQFF.

The rearrangement links TRBV25-1 to TRBJ2-7, with 9 bases matching TRBD1. From germline, CDR1 is MGHDK and CDR2 SYGVNS. The junction had 11 bases not matched to a gene; V was cut back by 4 bases and J by 4 bases. The CDR3 extends over 16 amino acids. The CDR3 coding sequence is TGTGCCAGCAGTGGCAGACAGGGGGTACTATTTTACGAGCAGTACTTC. The encoded protein is CASSGRQGVLFYEQYF.

This clonotype was seen only a few times. A clone one base away is much larger, so this may be a read error. This chain connects TRBV4-2 to TRBJ1-5; no firm D call. V was shortened by 0 bases and J by 6 bases, with 12 bases between the two germline ends. This CDR3 spans 15 amino acids. Germline CDR1 LGHNA, CDR2 YNFKEQ. The CDR3 sequence is CASSQDLNTGQPQHF. CDR3 DNA: TGTGCCAGCAGCCAAGATCTGAATACGGGTCAGCCCCAGCATTTT.